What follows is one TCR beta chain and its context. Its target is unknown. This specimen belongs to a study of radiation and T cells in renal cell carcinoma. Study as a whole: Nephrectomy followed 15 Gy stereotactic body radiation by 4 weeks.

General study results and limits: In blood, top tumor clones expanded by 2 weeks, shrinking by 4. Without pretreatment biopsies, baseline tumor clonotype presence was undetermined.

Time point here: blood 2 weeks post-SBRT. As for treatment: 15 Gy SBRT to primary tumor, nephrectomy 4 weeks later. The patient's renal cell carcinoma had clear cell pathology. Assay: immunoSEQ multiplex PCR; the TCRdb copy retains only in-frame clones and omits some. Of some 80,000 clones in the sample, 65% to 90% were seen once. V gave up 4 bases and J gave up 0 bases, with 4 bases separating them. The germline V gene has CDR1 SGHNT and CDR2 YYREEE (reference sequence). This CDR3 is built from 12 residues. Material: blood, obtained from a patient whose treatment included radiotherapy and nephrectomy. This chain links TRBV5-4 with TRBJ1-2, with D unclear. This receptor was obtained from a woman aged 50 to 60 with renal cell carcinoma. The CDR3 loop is CASSTTNYGYTF. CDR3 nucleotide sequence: TGTGCCAGCAGCACTACTAACTATGGCTACACCTTC. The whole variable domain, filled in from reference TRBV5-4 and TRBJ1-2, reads ETGVTQSPTHLIKTRGQQVTLRCSSQSGHNTVSWYQQALGQGPQFIFQYYREEENGRGNFPPRFSGLQFPNYSSELNVNALELDDSALYLCASSTTNYGYTFGSGTRLTVV.